A single sample is the source of the 8 T cell receptor beta chains below, sequenced in a study of human T cells and chemical hapten exposure. The template was total RNA from unfractionated whole blood. The library put unique molecular identifiers onto individual cDNA molecules. TCRdb passed the reads through MiXCR, listing each CDR3 protein once. The sample contains about 120,000 distinct CDR3 sequences, 6.5% to 10% of which appear only once. The material sequenced was whole blood. The receptors shown here come from a human donor in good health. Some clones in this sample may be carry-over from other donors' samples.

The table lists this clonotype with a few counts. The V call is TRBV7-7, the J call TRBJ2-5, with 9 bases matching TRBD2. The V segment lost 5 bases and the J segment 3 bases; nucleotides outside the gene matches: 7. Per germline, CDR1 SSHAT and CDR2 FNYEAQ (reference sequence). The CDR3 totals 15 residues. CDR3 DNA sequence: TGTGCCAGCAGCCTTAGCGGGGGACTAAAAGAGACCCAGTACTTC. This sequence encodes CASSLSGGLKETQYF.

This clonotype was detected only a few times. The rearrangement joins TRBV5-1 to TRBJ2-2; no definite D call. The CDR3 length is 14 residues. Per the germline V gene, CDR1 is SGHRS and CDR2 is YFSETQ. Trimming removed 4 bases from V and 6 bases from J, with 13 bases in between. The CDR3 sequence: CASSPRSLPGELFF. CDR3 coding DNA: TGCGCCAGCAGCCCGCGTAGTCTCCCCGGGGAGCTGTTTTTT.

The genes are TRBV29-1 and TRBJ1-3; D is uncertain. The germline V and J ends were trimmed by 0 bases and 2 bases, with 17 bases remaining between them. Germline CDR1 reads SQVTM; CDR2 reads ANQGSEA. The CDR3 is 17 residues long. The CDR3 region is CSVEDSNNIEPGNTIYF. The CDR3 region has the DNA TGCAGCGTTGAAGATTCCAATAATATTGAACCTGGAAACACCATATATTTT. The full variable domain, rest sourced from reference TRBV29-1 and TRBJ1-3, is SAVISQKPSRDICQRGTSLTIQCQVDSQVTMMFWYRQQPGQSLTLIATANQGSEATYESGFVIDKFPISRPNLTFSTLTVSNMSPEDSSIYLCSVEDSNNIEPGNTIYFGEGSWLTVV.

This clonotype was detected a few times. The chain recombines TRBV15 with TRBJ1-5, with D possibly matching TRBD1 (5 bases). Germline lookup yields CDR1 LNHNV and CDR2 YYDKDF (reference sequence). Between the trimmed V and J ends, which lost 2 bases and 5 bases, there was a span of 13 bases. CDR3 length equals 15 residues. The CDR3 spells CATSRSSGGDQPQHF. CDR3 nucleotides: TGTGCCACCAGCAGATCCTCGGGAGGGGATCAGCCCCAGCATTTT.

This clonotype was seen at least ten times. The rearrangement joins TRBV29-1 to TRBJ1-2; D is unclear. The germline V gene encodes CDR1 SQVTM and CDR2 ANQGSEA. V lost 7 bases to trimming and J lost 2 bases, with 8 bases between them. The CDR3 covers 11 residues. CDR3 loop: CSGRSNYGYTF. CDR3 nucleotide sequence: TGCAGCGGACGGTCAAACTATGGCTACACCTTC.

This rearrangement joins TRBV5-6 to TRBJ2-2, with D hard to call. This CDR3 spans 14 amino acids. Trimming shortened V by 2 bases and J by 1 base, and 6 bases separated the two germline ends. CDR1 and CDR2 (germline): SGHDT, YYEEEE. The CDR3, as DNA: TGTGCCAGCAGCTTAATGCTGAACACCGGGGAGCTGTTTTTT. Translation: CASSLMLNTGELFF.

As for this clonotype: The germline gene is not matched at one end of the junction; a read error may be the cause. This chain connects TRBV3-1 to TRBJ2-3, with a weak D call TRBD1 (6 bases). The CDR3 sequence is 15 residues long. Germline CDR1 is LGHDT and CDR2 is YNNKEL (reference sequence). CDR3: CVSSQEQGSTDTQYF. The CDR3 DNA reads as TGTGTCAGCAGCCAAGAACAGGGAAGCACAGATACGCAGTATTTT.

The chain recombines TRBV5-1 with TRBJ2-2; D is uncertain. Looked up from germline, CDR1 is SGHRS and CDR2 is YFSETQ. Trimming took 6 bases from V and 7 from J, leaving 7 bases between them. CDR3 length: 11 amino acids. The CDR3 loop is CASTGSGELFF. DNA for the CDR3: TGCGCCAGCACTGGAAGCGGGGAGCTGTTTTTT.